This T cell receptor beta chain came from a study of shared clonotypes between healthy human individuals. With regard to this clone: Its antigen remains unidentified. This sample also contains other DNA sequences that code for the same CDR3.

Every donor was a Caucasian adult from Nashville, Tennessee. Study-level findings and limits: The donor pool, a small one, limited the genetic and exposure-history diversity represented.

V shed 2 bases and J shed 6 bases, with 7 bases lying between them. Germline V gene lookup returns CDR1 KGHSH and CDR2 LQKENI. The CDR3 spans 13 residues. Sequencing was at deep level. Measured with immunoSEQ multiplex PCR; TCRdb has only the in-frame clones, and not every one. The sample contains fewer than 500,000 clones, around 79% of which appear only once. Sequenced input: PBMCs. The TCR was taken from a woman aged 35 to 49 in good health. Some clones in this sample may be carry-over from other donors' samples. The V and J genes are TRBV18 and TRBJ2-2; D is undetermined. The CDR3 loop reads CASSPTGAGELFF. The CDR3 DNA is TGTGCCAGCTCACCAACTGGGGCCGGGGAGCTGTTTTTT.